What follows are 15 T cell receptor beta chains derived from one specimen sequenced in a study of T cell responses to AZD1222 COVID-19 vaccine (dated by TCRdb to the early 2020s). The sample's time point label, decoded: baseline before first vaccination. Receptors were amplified or captured by the immunoSEQ multiplex PCR assay. TCRdb carries this immuneACCESS record with in-frame sequences only. Its versions omit some clonotypes, under half of them owing to an unresolved V gene in the studies checked, with the rest unexplained. This sample comprises around 160,000 clones, around nine tenths of them detected only once. The top ten clones comprise less than 5.5% of the sample. Source: peripheral blood, taken on day 0 of AZD1222 vaccination. These receptor sequences come from an adult in good health.

The chain links TRBV2 to TRBJ1-5; weak D call: TRBD1 (6 bases). The CDR3 consists of 15 residues. Trimming shortened V by 8 bases and J by 3 bases, and 17 bases separated the two germline ends. Germline CDR1 and CDR2: SNHLY and FYNNEI. CDR3 nucleotide sequence: TGTGCCAGCTCCTGGGGGGGCAGGTCCAATCAGCCCCAGCATTTT. Translated, it gives CASSWGGRSNQPQHF. Drawing the rest from reference TRBV2 and TRBJ1-5, the complete variable domain is EPEVTQTPSHQVTQMGQEVILRCVPISNHLYFYWYRQILGQKVEFLVSFYNNEISEKSEIFDDQFSVERPDGSNFTLKIRSTKLEDSAMYFCASSWGGRSNQPQHFGDGTRLSIL.

The genes are TRBV19 and TRBJ2-7, with no clear D. Trimming took 4 bases from V and 3 from J, leaving 19 bases between them. The CDR3 consists of 16 residues. Germline CDR1 reads LNHDA; CDR2 reads SQIVND (reference sequence). This CDR3 is CASSTGPPDLFYEQYF. The DNA for the CDR3 is TGTGCCAGTAGTACGGGCCCTCCCGATCTTTTCTACGAGCAGTACTTC.

This clone was detected only once. The chain employs TRBV27 and TRBJ2-5, with TRBD2 as a possible D gene (7 bases). The CDR3 loop spans 16 amino acids. V lost 6 bases and J lost 1, with 18 bases in between. Germline V lookup: CDR1 MNHEY, CDR2 SMNVEV (reference sequence). The DNA for the CDR3 is TGTGCCAGCAGGCCCCGTGCGGGGGCGATCCAAGAGACCCAGTACTTC. Translating gives CASRPRAGAIQETQYF.

CDR3 nucleotide sequence: TGTGCCAGCCAAGCGGGATACACCGGGGAGCTGTTTTTT. Translating gives CASQAGYTGELFF. This chain joins TRBV7-2 and TRBJ2-2; 7 bases match TRBD2. The CDR3 is 13 amino acids. The ends lost 8 bases at V and 3 bases at J; junction bases unmatched: 3. Germline V gene lookup returns CDR1 SGHTA and CDR2 FQGNSA.

The chain joins TRBV2 to TRBJ2-2, with 12 bases identical to TRBD2. This CDR3 is 16 amino acids long. The germline V gene encodes CDR1 SNHLY and CDR2 FYNNEI. Germline trimming cut 5 bases from V and 6 bases from J; bases unmatched to any gene: 7. The CDR3 loop reads CASSSLAGGLAGELFF. CDR3 DNA: TGTGCCAGCAGTTCCCTAGCGGGGGGGCTGGCCGGGGAGCTGTTTTTT.

V usage is TRBV10-3 and J usage is TRBJ2-7, with 7 bases aligning to TRBD1. This CDR3 is 12 amino acids long. With 9 bases clipped from V and 0 bases from J, the junction kept 2 bases outside the gene matches. Per the germline V gene, CDR1 is ENHRY and CDR2 is SYGVKD. CDR3 sequence: CAIGDSSYEQYF. The CDR3 region has the DNA TGTGCCATTGGGGACAGCTCCTACGAGCAGTACTTC.

This CDR3 reads CASSLGLVGTGRTEAFF. The CDR3 DNA follows: TGCGCCAGCAGCTTGGGGTTAGTGGGGACAGGACGAACTGAAGCTTTCTTT. The chain recombines TRBV5-1 with TRBJ1-1, with 8 positions matching TRBD1. Germline-derived CDR1 and CDR2 are SGHRS and YFSETQ. The J segment lost 5 bases and the V segment lost 0 bases, leaving 12 bases of the junction unmatched. There are 17 residues in the CDR3.

On this clone itself: In the same sample, other DNA sequences code for this CDR3. The chain has TRBV7-6 and TRBJ1-5, with D perhaps matching TRBD1 (5 bases). The V gene lost 8 bases and the J gene lost 7 bases, with 12 bases spanning the gap. There are 12 residues in the CDR3. Germline V gives CDR1 SGHVS, CDR2 FNYEAQ. CDR3 in amino acids: CASGTGGQPQHF. DNA for the CDR3: TGTGCCAGCGGCACTGGGGGACAGCCCCAGCATTTT.

CDR3 sequence reads: CASSYSGVTEAFF. CDR3 sequence (DNA): TGTGCCAGCAGTTACTCAGGGGTGACTGAAGCTTTCTTT. J is TRBJ1-1 and V is TRBV6-2 or TRBV6-3, with D possibly matching TRBD1 (5 bases). V shed 0 bases and J shed 5 bases, with 7 bases lying between them. Germline lookup yields CDR1 MNHEY and CDR2 SVGEGT. The CDR3 is made up of 13 amino acids.

The J gene is TRBJ2-2, the V gene TRBV7-8; D gene ambiguous. Trimming stripped 1 base from V and 5 bases from J, with 11 bases between. Germline V gives CDR1 SGHVS, CDR2 FQNEAQ. This CDR3 is built from 15 residues. CDR3 nucleotide sequence: TGTGCCAGCAGCTTAGGCAGTGGTTTTACCGGGGAGCTGTTTTTT. Its translation: CASSLGSGFTGELFF.

The V call is TRBV7-8, the J call TRBJ2-1; 8 bases fit TRBD2. Germline V gene sequence: CDR1 SGHVS, CDR2 FQNEAQ. The J segment lost 8 bases and the V segment lost 3 bases, leaving 15 bases of the junction unmatched. CDR3 length: 17 residues. CDR3 nucleotide sequence: TGTGCCAGCAGCTTCATTGTTATGACTAGCGAGTCGGATGAGCAGTTCTTC. Translated: CASSFIVMTSESDEQFF.

V usage is TRBV7-3 and J usage is TRBJ2-3; D might be TRBD2 (6 bases). Germline CDR1 reads SGHTA; CDR2 reads FQGTGA. This CDR3 has 14 residues. The V and J ends lost 5 bases and 4 bases respectively, with 13 bases between them. CDR3 in DNA: TGTGCCAGCAGCCTCGGGGGAGCCCCAGATACGCAGTATTTT. It is translated as CASSLGGAPDTQYF.

This chain joins TRBV4-3 and TRBJ2-1, with unresolved D. In germline, CDR1 is LGHNA, CDR2 YSLEER. The CDR3 extends over 15 amino acids. Trimming left V 1 base short and J 0 bases short, with 7 bases between. CDR3 nucleotide sequence: TGCGCCAGCAGCCAAGGTTGGGACTCCTACAATGAGCAGTTCTTC. Translated, it gives CASSQGWDSYNEQFF.

CDR3 DNA: TGTGCCAGCAGTACCTTAGACAGGGTCGCCTACGAGCAGTACTTC. As protein: CASSTLDRVAYEQYF. The rearrangement links TRBV6-2 or TRBV6-3 to TRBJ2-7; 7 bases match TRBD1. V lost 5 bases and J lost 2; bases outside the gene matches: 9. Germline V gives CDR1 MNHEY, CDR2 SVGEGT. CDR3 length: 15 residues.

The chain is built from TRBV14 and TRBJ2-6; weak D call: TRBD1 (5 bases). CDR1 and CDR2 from the germline V gene are SGHDN and FVKESK. Trimming left V 3 bases short and J 1 base short, with 7 bases between. The CDR3 covers 15 residues. The CDR3 nucleotides read TGTGCCAGCAGCCATTCAGGGTCTGGGGCCAACGTCCTGACTTTC. As protein: CASSHSGSGANVLTF.